This T cell receptor (beta chain) emerged from a study of shared clonotypes between healthy human individuals. Clones were sequenced by immunoSEQ multiplex PCR, and TCRdb holds only the in-frame ones, with some missing. The table has some 2,500,000 clones, 93% seen once; the top ten hold about 0.34%. Trimming removed 4 bases from V and 2 bases from J, with 10 bases in between. Germline CDR1 reads SGHDT; CDR2 reads YYEEEE. The CDR3 is 13 residues long. Sequences were obtained from naive CD4+ T cells from PBMCs. Specified subset: CD45RA+ positively selected. The V call is TRBV5-6, the J call TRBJ2-7, with D tentatively TRBD1 (7 bases). The TCR originated in a man between 18 and 29 years old in good health. Some clones in this sample may be carry-over from other donors' samples. The CDR3 bases are TGTGCCAGCAGCCGGAGGGGGCCCTACGAGCAGTACTTC. Translated: CASSRRGPYEQYF.